The T cell receptor beta chain described here comes from a study of blood T cell repertoires in COVID-19. Study context: Samples of COVID-19 (acute and convalescent) were obtained from the United States, Italy and Spain.

Some clones are missing from TCRdb's copy, which holds only in-frame ones; the method was immunoSEQ multiplex PCR. Here the sample spans roughly 80,000 clones, over 75% being singletons. This CDR3 has 13 residues. CDR1 and CDR2 from the germline V gene are ENHRY and SYGVKD. Trimming took off 2 bases at V and 5 bases at J, with 9 bases between the two ends. This chain links TRBV10-3 with TRBJ2-5, with D hard to call. The sequence derives from a man aged 80 or over with acute or convalescent COVID-19. Material: peripheral blood. CDR3 nucleotide sequence: TGTGCCATCAGTGAGCGGGTGGAGGAGACCCAGTACTTC. It codes for CAISERVEETQYF.